This is a list of T cell receptor beta chains from one sample in a study of blood T cell repertoires in COVID-19. Sequencing used immunoSEQ multiplex PCR; TCRdb keeps in-frame clones, though not all of them. Of 150,000 to 200,000 clones in the sample, 85% to 90% were seen once. What was sequenced was peripheral blood. These receptors were collected from a man between 18 and 29 years old with acute or convalescent COVID-19. CDR3s include the opening cysteine and the closing phenylalanine or tryptophan. D genes are given only for firm matches. Size is stated for part of the rows, as once, few or many counts, or as a class when the clone is expanded.

J gene	D gene	clone size	V gene	CDR3 DNA	CDR3 protein
TRBJ1-2	NA	NA	TRBV29-1	TGCAGCGTTAGGGGAGGTCTATCGGGCTACACCTTC	CSVRGGLSGYTF
TRBJ1-1	TRBD1	once	TRBV5-4	TGTGCCAGCAGCTTGGGGCCCGACAGGGGATTGAACACTGAAGCTTTCTTT	CASSLGPDRGLNTEAFF
TRBJ2-2	NA	NA	TRBV9	TGTGCCAGCAGCGCAGAGAACACCGGGGAGCTGTTTTTT	CASSAENTGELFF
TRBJ1-1	TRBD1	NA	TRBV18	TGTGCCAGCTCACCAGCCAAGTCGTGGACAGGGCTGGGCACTGAAGCTTTCTTT	CASSPAKSWTGLGTEAFF
TRBJ1-1	TRBD1	NA	TRBV30	TGTGCCTGCACGACAGGGGTGTGGACTGAAGCTTTCTTT	CACTTGVWTEAFF
TRBJ1-2	TRBD1	NA	TRBV7-9	TGTGCCAGCAGCTTCGGGACAGGGGAATATGGCTACACCTTC	CASSFGTGEYGYTF
TRBJ2-2	TRBD1	few	TRBV9	TGTGCCAGCAGCGTAGGGGACAGGGTGAGGATTGCCGGGGAGCTGTTTTTT	CASSVGDRVRIAGELFF
TRBJ1-3	TRBD1	once	TRBV10-1	TGCGCCAGCAGCACCGGGACAGGAATAGGAAACACCATATATTTT	CASSTGTGIGNTIYF
TRBJ1-2	TRBD1	NA	TRBV6-5	TGTGCCAGCAGCTCCGGGACAGCTTATTATGGCTACACCTTC	CASSSGTAYYGYTF
TRBJ1-5	TRBD1	NA	TRBV2	TGTGCCAGCAGTGAAGGAGGGGGGACAGCCTCCAATCAGCCCCAGCATTTT	CASSEGGGTASNQPQHF
TRBJ2-5	TRBD1	NA	TRBV5-4	TGTGCCAGCAGCTTGGGAGACAGGGCCCTCCGAGAGACCCAGTACTTC	CASSLGDRALRETQYF
TRBJ1-5	NA	NA	TRBV12-5	TGTGCTAGTGGTTTGTATGGTAGTGTACGGGATTACAATCAGCCCCAGCATTTT	CASGLYGSVRDYNQPQHF
TRBJ1-2	NA	few	TRBV9	TGTGCCAGCAGCGTGATAACAGGGAACTATGGCTACACCTTC	CASSVITGNYGYTF
TRBJ2-7	NA	NA	TRBV7-9	TGTGCCAGCGGCGGCAGCTACGAGCAGTACTTC	CASGGSYEQYF
TRBJ1-4	NA	NA	TRBV18	TGTGCCAGCTCACCTCGGTCGGATTCTCGTACGGGGGAACTGTTTTTT	CASSPRSDSRTGELFF
TRBJ1-2	TRBD1	NA	TRBV4-2	TGTGCCAGCAGCCAAGAGGACCCTCGACAGGGAAGCTATGGCTACACCTTC	CASSQEDPRQGSYGYTF
TRBJ2-4	TRBD1	NA	TRBV5-6	TGTGCCAGCAGCAGCCCCCGGGACAGAAACATTCAGTACTTC	CASSSPRDRNIQYF
TRBJ2-1	NA	once	TRBV12-3/TRBV12-4	TGTGCCAGCAGTTTGATGGACAGAGAGCAGTTCTTC	CASSLMDREQFF
TRBJ2-1	NA	NA	TRBV18	TGTGCCAGCTCACCAGACAAGAGGCAGTTCTTC	CASSPDKRQFF
TRBJ1-4	NA	NA	TRBV29-1	TGCAGCGTTGTGATTGGGGCGGATGAAAAACTGTTTTTT	CSVVIGADEKLFF
TRBJ1-1	NA	once	TRBV5-1	TGCGCCAGCAGCTTGGGATGGGGGGACAACACTGAAGCTTTCTTT	CASSLGWGDNTEAFF
TRBJ2-7	NA	NA	TRBV19	TGTGCCAGTAGTCCCCAGACAGGCGACGGCTCCTACGAGCAGTACTTC	CASSPQTGDGSYEQYF
TRBJ1-1	NA	NA	TRBV6-6	TGTGCCAGCAGTAAAGTTACAGCATCAACTCACACTGAAGCTTTCTTT	CASSKVTASTHTEAFF
TRBJ2-7	TRBD1	once	TRBV18	TGTGCCAGCTCAGACAGGGAATCCTACGAGCAGTACTTC	CASSDRESYEQYF
TRBJ2-5	NA	NA	TRBV29-1	TGCAGCGTTGGGGGCACAGAGACCCAGTACTTC	CSVGGTETQYF
TRBJ1-6	NA	NA	TRBV2	TGTGCCAGCAGTGAAGATGCGAGGGTAGCGTCACCCCTCCACTTT	CASSEDARVASPLHF
TRBJ1-4	NA	once	TRBV9	TGTGCCAGCAGCGGGAGGGGCACAAATGAAAAACTGTTTTTT	CASSGRGTNEKLFF
TRBJ1-1	TRBD1	NA	TRBV5-4	TGTGCCAGCAGCAGCGGACAGGGAACTATTTCTGAAGCTTTCTTT	CASSSGQGTISEAFF
TRBJ1-2	NA	few	TRBV5-1	TGCGCCAGCAGTAGAGCTAACTATGGCTACACCTTC	CASSRANYGYTF
TRBJ1-2	TRBD1	NA	TRBV2	TGTGCCACCCAGCAGGGACAGGGCCCCTATGGCTACACCTTC	CATQQGQGPYGYTF
TRBJ1-6	NA	once	TRBV27	TGTGCCACAAAGATCGGGGGCTCCTATAATTCACCCCTCCACTTT	CATKIGGSYNSPLHF
TRBJ1-2	NA	few	TRBV5-4	TGTGCCAGCAGCTTGGGGGGGGACGTCTATGGCTACACCTTC	CASSLGGDVYGYTF
TRBJ1-3	TRBD1	NA	TRBV29-1	TGCAGCGTTGAGACAGGGCTTGGAAACACCATATATTTT	CSVETGLGNTIYF
TRBJ1-3	NA	NA	TRBV5-1	TGCGCCAGCGGATGGGGGCAGCGTGACTCTGGAAACACCATATATTTT	CASGWGQRDSGNTIYF
TRBJ1-2	NA	NA	TRBV9	TGTGCCAGCAGCGTAGATCACAGGGACTATGGCTACACCTTC	CASSVDHRDYGYTF
TRBJ2-5	TRBD2	NA	TRBV2	TGTGCCAGCAGTCGACCTAATGCGGGGGGGCCGGGGAAGACCCAGTACTTC	CASSRPNAGGPGKTQYF
TRBJ1-5	TRBD1	NA	TRBV2	TGTGCCAGCAGTCCCTCGTCGACAGGGAATCAGCCCCAGCATTTT	CASSPSSTGNQPQHF
TRBJ1-2	NA	NA	TRBV7-2	TGTGCCAGCAGCCAGGGGCGTTATGGCTACACCTTC	CASSQGRYGYTF
TRBJ2-2	NA	few	TRBV30	TGTGCCTGGATTCGTTTCAACACCGGGGAGCTGTTTTTT	CAWIRFNTGELFF
TRBJ2-2	NA	NA	TRBV19	TGTGCCAGCAAAACAGGGTACGCCGGGGAGCTGTTTTTT	CASKTGYAGELFF
TRBJ1-6	NA	few	TRBV5-6	TGTGCCAGCAGCTTGGCAGCAGGGTTTGTAAGTAATTCACCCCTCCACTTT	CASSLAAGFVSNSPLHF
TRBJ1-2	NA	NA	TRBV10-3	TGTGCCTCCCTTCCCACCGTTGACTCTAACTATGGCTACACCTTC	CASLPTVDSNYGYTF
TRBJ1-5	NA	NA	TRBV28	TGTGCCAGCAGTTCCGGCGACAGGTTCAATCAGCCCCAGCATTTT	CASSSGDRFNQPQHF
TRBJ2-3	TRBD1	NA	TRBV9	TGTGCCAGCAGCGCCCTGACAGGGGGCTCGAAAGATACGCAGTATTTT	CASSALTGGSKDTQYF
TRBJ1-2	TRBD1	NA	TRBV7-9	TGTGCCAGCAGCTTGGGGACAGGCCGCTACACCTTC	CASSLGTGRYTF
TRBJ2-7	TRBD1	NA	TRBV9	TGTGCCAGCAGCAAAACCGGGACAGGAAGCGAGCAGTACTTC	CASSKTGTGSEQYF
TRBJ2-7	TRBD1	NA	TRBV2	TGTGCCAGCTCGCACCACCGAAAGAAATCAGGGGGCATGTACGAGCAGTACTTC	CASSHHRKKSGGMYEQYF
TRBJ1-3	NA	NA	TRBV18	TGTGCCAGCTCACCCGGGGGGAGAAACACCATATATTTT	CASSPGGRNTIYF
TRBJ2-1	TRBD2	few	TRBV6-4	TGTGCCAGCAGTGATAGCGGGGGCGCGGGATACAATGAGCAGTTCTTC	CASSDSGGAGYNEQFF
TRBJ2-2	TRBD1	NA	TRBV5-1	TGCGCCAGCAGCTCGCCCCCGGGACAGGGGGTTACCGGGGAGCTGTTTTTT	CASSSPPGQGVTGELFF
TRBJ2-3	NA	NA	TRBV3-1/TRBV3-2	TGTGCCAACAGCCCCCGGGGGGCCGGTGGGACAGATACGCAGTATTTT	CANSPRGAGGTDTQYF
TRBJ2-7	TRBD1	few	TRBV4-2	TGTGCCAGCAGCCAAGAACCGGAGGGACAGGGCGCTTACGAGCAGTACTTC	CASSQEPEGQGAYEQYF
TRBJ1-5	NA	NA	TRBV24-1	TGTGCCACCGGGGCGTCTAGGAGCAATCAGCCCCAGCATTTT	CATGASRSNQPQHF
TRBJ2-7	TRBD2	NA	TRBV15	TGTGCCACCAGCTCCCGACAGCGGGGGGTCTCCTACGAGCAGTACTTC	CATSSRQRGVSYEQYF
TRBJ1-6	TRBD1	NA	TRBV7-9	TGTGCCAGCAGCCGCCATAATACAGGGGCAGATTCACCCCTCCACTTT	CASSRHNTGADSPLHF
TRBJ1-6	TRBD1	once	TRBV10-1	TGCGCCAGCAGTGGACAGGGGGGTTCACCCCTCCACTTT	CASSGQGGSPLHF
TRBJ2-3	TRBD2	NA	TRBV19	TGTGCCAGTAGTATGCGGGTAGCGGGGGTCTACACAGATACGCAGTATTTT	CASSMRVAGVYTDTQYF
TRBJ1-5	TRBD1	NA	TRBV10-3	TGTGCCATCGGAAACGACAGGGGAGATCAGCCCCAGCATTTT	CAIGNDRGDQPQHF
TRBJ2-7	TRBD2	NA	TRBV27	TGTGCCAGCAGTCCCTCGGGACTAGTAACCTACGAGCAGTACTTC	CASSPSGLVTYEQYF